This TCR beta chain was sequenced in a study of blood T cell repertoires in COVID-19. Source study methods: From reference gene primer amplification, estimates of nucleated cell counts were derived. Using immunoSEQ multiplex PCR, the repertoire was profiled, and TCRdb retains in-frame clones only, with some absent. That table is the source of V, J and clone size, and D and trimming were worked out from the DNA. This table holds 110,000 or so clones, around 88% found once. Germline CDR1 and CDR2: SGHRS and YFSETQ. The CDR3 contains 16 residues. Germline trimming cut 4 bases from V and 0 bases from J; bases unmatched to any gene: 5.

The source material was peripheral blood. The chain couples TRBV5-1 to TRBJ2-3; 10 bases line up with TRBD2. The TCR sequence derives from a human donor with acute or convalescent COVID-19. The donor label of this sample is uncertain. CDR3 sequence (DNA): TGCGCCAGCAGCCCCCCTAGCGGGGGCAGCACAGATACGCAGTATTTT. Encoded protein: CASSPPSGGSTDTQYF. The whole variable domain, remainder taken from reference TRBV5-1 and TRBJ2-3, is KAGVTQTPRYLIKTRGQQVTLSCSPISGHRSVSWYQQTPGQGLQFLFEYFSETQRNKGNFPGRFSGRQFSNSRSEMNVSTLELGDSALYLCASSPPSGGSTDTQYFGPGTRLTVL.